This TCR beta chain is drawn from a study of CD8 T cells in ankylosing spondylitis. This clonotype was picked up many times. The antigen is not known. Broader study findings: One TCR beta motif, made up of seven to nine highly homologous variants, appeared characteristic of ankylosing spondylitis blood. Reportedly, disease-linked clones are significantly enriched in ankylosing spondylitis patients' matched synovial fluid. A subset of motif variants has previously been described in the synovial fluid and blood of reactive arthritis.

The CDR3 extends over 16 amino acids. J was trimmed by 5 bases and V by 7 bases; bases with no gene match: 10. Per the germline V gene, CDR1 is MDHEN and CDR2 is SYDVKM. Libraries for TCR beta were made by quantitative 5'-RACE with molecular barcodes. TCRdb re-called the 5' RACE reads with MiXCR, one entry per CDR3 protein. The sample yields 250,000 to 400,000 distinct CDR3 sequences, about 9.9% seen once. The specimen sequenced was blood, either unsorted or a sorted T cell fraction (not recorded which). The chain employs TRBV28 and TRBJ2-1; TRBD2 matches at 11 bases. This clonotype originated in a female donor with ankylosing spondylitis or in good health (not recorded which). The CDR3 region is CASTHLGTSGNNEQFF. For the CDR3, the DNA is TGTGCCAGCACCCACCTCGGGACTAGCGGCAACAATGAGCAGTTCTTC. The variable domain in full, completed from reference TRBV28 and TRBJ2-1, reads DVKVTQSSRYLVKRTGEKVFLECVQDMDHENMFWYRQDPGLGLRLIYFSYDVKMKEKGDIPEGYSVSREKKERFSLILESASTNQTSMYLCASTHLGTSGNNEQFFGPGTRLTVL.